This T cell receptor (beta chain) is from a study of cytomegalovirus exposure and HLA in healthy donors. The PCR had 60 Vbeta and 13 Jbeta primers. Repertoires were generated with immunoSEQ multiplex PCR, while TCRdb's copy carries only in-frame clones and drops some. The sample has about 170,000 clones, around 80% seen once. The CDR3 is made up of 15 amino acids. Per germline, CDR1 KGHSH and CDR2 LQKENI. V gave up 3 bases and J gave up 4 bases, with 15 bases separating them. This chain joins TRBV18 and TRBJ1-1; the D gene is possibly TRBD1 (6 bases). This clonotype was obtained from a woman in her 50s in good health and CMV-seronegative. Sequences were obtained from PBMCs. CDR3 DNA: TGTGCCAGCTCACCTAGGGGGGGGCTGGGCACTGAAGCTTTCTTT. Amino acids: CASSPRGGLGTEAFF.